This is a list of T cell receptor beta chains from one sample in a study of T cells in Graves' hyperthyroidism and ophthalmopathy. TCRdb re-analysed the multiplex PCR reads in MiXCR, keeping a single row per CDR3 protein. The profile shows roughly 350,000 distinct CDR3 sequences, about 13% of them singletons. Sequencing was performed on blood. Receptors were obtained from a woman aged 40 to 49 with Graves' ophthalmopathy. Each CDR3 is given with its conserved first and last residue. Each record gives: CDR3 protein, CDR3 DNA, J gene, D gene, CDR3 length, V gene, clone size. A D gene is named only where the DNA matches it firmly. Clone sizes are given selectively: once, few, many, or a class where the clone is expanded.

CASSPPARGAFF TGTGCCAGCTCACCACCAGCCCGTGGAGCTTTCTTT TRBJ1-1 . 12 TRBV18 .
CASSPDRWINIRNYGYTF TGTGCCAGCAGCCCTGACAGGTGGATAAATATTCGTAACTATGGCTACACCTTC TRBJ1-2 . 18 TRBV7-2 .
CASSINPFLGYGYTF TGTGCCAGTAGTATTAATCCCTTCTTGGGCTATGGCTACACCTTC TRBJ1-2 . 15 TRBV19 many
CATRGGSVNQETQYF TGTGCCACGCGGGGGGGCTCCGTCAACCAAGAGACCCAGTACTTC TRBJ2-5 TRBD2 15 TRBV24-1 many
CASSENRGSSDGYTF TGTGCCAGCAGTGAAAACAGGGGATCAAGTGATGGCTACACCTTC TRBJ1-2 TRBD1 15 TRBV6-1 .
CSPLLEAGMSYEQYF TGCAGTCCCCTTTTAGAAGCGGGGATGTCCTACGAGCAGTACTTC TRBJ2-7 TRBD2 15 TRBV20-1 .
CASSPGTSGRLYTGELFF TGTGCCAGCAGTCCGGGGACTAGCGGGAGATTGTACACCGGGGAGCTGTTTTTT TRBJ2-2 TRBD2 18 TRBV28 many
CASSQTGDVEKLFF TGTGCCAGCAGCCAGACAGGGGACGTCGAAAAACTGTTTTTT TRBJ1-4 TRBD1 14 TRBV3-1 once
CASSHALAHEQFF TGTGCCAGCAGCCACGCACTAGCCCATGAGCAGTTCTTC TRBJ2-1 . 13 TRBV3-1 few
CASTLDLSGYTF TGTGCCAGCACTCTAGATCTATCCGGCTACACCTTC TRBJ1-2 . 12 TRBV6-1 few
CAWMQGYNEQFF TGTGCCTGGATGCAGGGTTACAATGAGCAGTTCTTC TRBJ2-1 . 12 TRBV30 many
CASKRTSGGETQYF TGTGCCAGCAAAAGGACTAGCGGGGGAGAGACCCAGTACTTC TRBJ2-5 TRBD2 14 TRBV2 many
CASPPPPGTRTDTQYF TGTGCCAGCCCACCGCCCCCAGGGACGCGCACAGATACGCAGTATTTT TRBJ2-3 . 16 TRBV2 many
CASSYLASGRFGELFF TGTGCCAGCAGTTACTTGGCTAGCGGGAGGTTCGGGGAGCTGTTTTTT TRBJ2-2 TRBD2 16 TRBV6-6 many
CATSVGNQPQHF TGTGCCACCAGTGTGGGCAATCAGCCCCAGCATTTT TRBJ1-5 . 12 TRBV24-1 many
CASSQDAGRDYGYTF TGTGCCAGCAGCCAAGATGCGGGGCGCGACTATGGCTACACCTTC TRBJ1-2 . 15 TRBV3-1 many
CASATSGQNTGELFF TGTGCCAGCGCGACTAGCGGGCAGAACACCGGGGAGCTGTTTTTT TRBJ2-2 TRBD2 15 TRBV6-4 many
CASSVVGSSEAFF TGTGCCAGCAGCGTAGTTGGGTCGTCTGAAGCTTTCTTT TRBJ1-1 . 13 TRBV9 .
CASSPGYTEAFF TGTGCCAGCTCACCTGGCTACACTGAAGCTTTCTTT TRBJ1-1 . 12 TRBV18 many
CASSWTPGQGKGYTF TGCGCCAGCAGCTGGACTCCGGGACAGGGGAAGGGCTACACCTTC TRBJ1-2 TRBD1 15 TRBV5-1 few
CASSSGQKSDYTEAFF TGTGCCAGCAGCTCGGGACAGAAGAGTGATTACACTGAAGCTTTCTTT TRBJ1-1 TRBD1 16 TRBV5-8 many
CASSLLLGGETQYF TGTGCCAGCAGTTTATTGCTGGGCGGTGAGACCCAGTACTTC TRBJ2-5 . 14 TRBV28 few
CASHRGGRSLGEKLFF TGTGCCAGCCATAGGGGGGGCAGATCTCTTGGCGAAAAACTGTTTTTT TRBJ1-4 . 16 TRBV19 few
CASSSGRNTEAFF TGTGCCAGCAGTTCGGGCCGGAACACTGAAGCTTTCTTT TRBJ1-1 . 13 TRBV12-3/TRBV12-4 many
CASRMRGSNQPQHF TGTGCCAGTAGAATGAGGGGTAGCAATCAGCCCCAGCATTTT TRBJ1-5 . 14 TRBV19 .
CASSLSTSSGEQFF TGTGCCAGCAGTTTATCAACTAGCTCGGGTGAGCAGTTCTTC TRBJ2-1 . 14 TRBV27 .
CASRRTGQSGYTF TGTGCCAGCAGGAGGACAGGTCAGAGCGGCTACACCTTC TRBJ1-2 TRBD1 13 TRBV6-1 many
CASSSARDSLEQYF TGTGCCAGCAGTTCGGCCCGGGACAGCTTGGAGCAGTACTTC TRBJ2-7 TRBD1 14 TRBV6-1 many
CASSSGTMNTEAFF TGTGCCAGCAGCTCAGGGACAATGAACACTGAAGCTTTCTTT TRBJ1-1 . 14 TRBV5-4 few
CASSLLLAGNYEQYF TGCGCCAGCAGCTTGTTGCTAGCGGGGAACTACGAGCAGTACTTC TRBJ2-7 TRBD2 15 TRBV5-1 many
CASSQRRNSGANVLTF TGTGCCAGCAGTCAGAGACGGAATTCTGGGGCCAACGTCCTGACTTTC TRBJ2-6 . 16 TRBV2 many
CSARDLRDEQFF TGCAGTGCTAGAGATCTGCGGGATGAGCAGTTCTTC TRBJ2-1 . 12 TRBV20-1 many